This T cell receptor (beta chain) derives from a study of cytomegalovirus exposure and HLA in healthy donors. General study results and limits: A later analysis linked a missense variant in DCLRE1C to the trimming of TCR beta V and J genes. While the bulk of TCR sequences proved rare, some public TCRs turned up in many donors.

The PCR made use of 60 Vbeta and 13 Jbeta primers. Repertoires were generated with immunoSEQ multiplex PCR, while TCRdb's copy carries only in-frame clones and drops some. The sample carries about 180,000 clones, over 60% recorded once. The CDR3 runs to 13 residues. V lost 4 bases, J lost 8 bases, and 2 bases stayed unmatched. The germline gives CDR1 LGHNT, CDR2 FRNRAP. As regards this clone: Antigen specificity is unknown.

The sequencing sample was made of PBMCs. The sequence was obtained from a man in his forties or fifties in good health and CMV-seronegative. The chain recombines TRBV12-5 with TRBJ1-4; 9 bases align to TRBD1. CDR3 region: CASGYRGLEKLFF. The CDR3 bases are TGTGCTAGTGGTTACAGGGGGCTGGAAAAACTGTTTTTT. Complete variable domain (other parts from reference TRBV12-5 and TRBJ1-4): DARVTQTPRHKVTEMGQEVTMRCQPILGHNTVFWYRQTMMQGLELLAYFRNRAPLDDSGMPKDRFSAEMPDATLATLKIQPSEPRDSAVYFCASGYRGLEKLFFGSGTQLSVL.